This entry concerns a single T cell receptor beta chain. This clone appeared a single time. The antigen this receptor binds is unknown. There are no base qualities to consult, and no much larger clone falls within one base. Whole blood was collected in K2EDTA tubes by collaborating institutions according to the institutions' own protocols. For TCRbeta analysis, collaborators shipped samples as frozen whole blood, isolated PBMCs, or DNA extracted from either of those sample types. The source of the sample is a study of blood T cell repertoires in COVID-19 (dated by TCRdb to the early 2020s). The study in broad terms: Samples covering the acute and convalescent phases of COVID-19 were provided by collaborators in the United States, Italy and Spain. The prospective study material was composed of cDNA or gDNA derived from T cells, B-cell-depleted T cells, or PBMCs. Deeply sampled blood TCRbeta repertoires from subjects exposed to, actively infected with, or recovered from COVID-19 were included in the dataset. The repertoires were made available in a free public database intended to serve as a resource for research on the immune response to SARS-CoV-2. The samples were drawn from the first 160 participants of the ongoing ImmuneRACE study and from over a thousand subjects provided by 6 global collaborators. Sample metadata almost always included a de-identified subject ID, COVID-19 status, age in years and sex. Where available, HLA class I and class II types were obtained from metadata supplied by the sample provider rather than from assay-based typing.

The CDR3 covers 13 residues, taking in both the cysteine and the phenylalanine. Kept here is only the CDR3 DNA, which spans 39 bases and is read in frame from base 1. Taken from the germline V gene (reference sequence), the CDR1 and CDR2 loops are GTSNPN and SVGIG. V trim: 3 bases; J trim: 7 bases; unmatched bases: 2. TCRbeta CDR3 regions were amplified from genomic DNA by means of the immunoSEQ Assay, a bias-controlled multiplex PCR. The study's own analysis went as follows. Within the assay, amplification of reference gene primers was used to estimate how many nucleated cells each sample contained. To quantify the absolute abundance of each unique TCRbeta CDR3 rearrangement, sequence reads were collapsed and filtered. For each sample, productive Simpson clonality was calculated as the square root of Simpson's diversity index over productive rearrangements. The table comes from immuneACCESS by way of TCRdb, which keeps in-frame sequences with V and J called. Part of the clones is missing from these tables; in studies checked, under half for an unresolved V gene and the rest for unknown reasons. V and J calls and clone size come straight from that table; D and trimming were deduced from the DNA. Across this sample there are about 57,000 clones, with 70% to 85% seen only once. Under 4% of the sample lies in the top ten.

Study-level results and caveats: The quantity of clinical and demographic metadata differed by source and by participant and was supplied without curation.

This chain joins TRBV30 to TRBJ2-1; 11 central bases correspond to TRBD2. This receptor was obtained from a man in his 60s with acute or convalescent COVID-19. Sequenced input: peripheral blood. Here the CDR3 is given as CAWRTSGTNEQFF. The nucleotides are TGTGCCTGGAGGACTAGCGGGACTAATGAGCAGTTCTTC.